The rows below give T cell receptor beta chains drawn from one sample of a study of TIL therapy for anti-PD-1-resistant metastatic lung cancer. Assay: immunoSEQ multiplex PCR; the TCRdb copy retains only in-frame clones and omits some. This sample has around 9,000 clones, with over 70% found just once. The sample was tumor tissue, taken at baseline. The receptors were gathered from a person aged 25 to 80 with non-small cell lung cancer. Each CDR3 is given with its conserved first and last residue. A D gene is named only where the DNA matches it firmly. Expanded clones are given a class, and other clones once, few, many or no size at all.

j_call | v_call | clone_size | d_call | cdr3_nt | cdr3_aa
TRBJ1-2 | TRBV19 | NA | NA | TGTGCCAGTAGTATACAGGGCTATGGCTACACCTTC | CASSIQGYGYTF
TRBJ1-2 | TRBV2 | NA | NA | TGTGCCAGCACCCTAAGGGGCGGGGGTCGCTATGGCTACACCTTC | CASTLRGGGRYGYTF
TRBJ2-3 | TRBV6-5 | NA | TRBD2 | TGTGCCAGCAGCTCTTCTAGCGGCAGCACAGATACGCAGTATTTT | CASSSSSGSTDTQYF
TRBJ2-5 | TRBV27 | NA | NA | TGTGCCAGCAGTACCAATTCAGGACGGGAGCAGTACTTC | CASSTNSGREQYF
TRBJ1-1 | TRBV6-5 | NA | NA | TGTGCCAGCAGCCAAGGGTATTCCGTGAACACTGAAGCTTTCTTT | CASSQGYSVNTEAFF
TRBJ1-3 | TRBV6-1 | NA | NA | TGTGCCAGCAGCGACCGGAGGGGGGGAAACACCATATATTTT | CASSDRRGGNTIYF
TRBJ1-6 | TRBV5-4 | medium-sized | TRBD1 | TGTGCCAGCAGCTCCACGGGACAGGGCGATTCACCCCTCCACTTT | CASSSTGQGDSPLHF
TRBJ2-5 | TRBV6-1 | NA | NA | TGTGCCAGCCACCACAGGGAGAGGGGCCAAGAGACCCAGTACTTC | CASHHRERGQETQYF
TRBJ2-6 | TRBV27 | once | NA | TGTGCCAGCAAGCCTCGGGCTGGGGCCAACGTCCTGACTTTC | CASKPRAGANVLTF
TRBJ2-7 | TRBV9 | once | NA | TGTGCCAGCAGCGAGTTACCAGGGGATTCCTACGAGCAGTACTTC | CASSELPGDSYEQYF
TRBJ2-7 | TRBV6-1 | once | TRBD1 | TGTGCCAGCAGTGAAGGGGTAGGAAGGGGGCGGGCCGAGCAGTACTTC | CASSEGVGRGRAEQYF
TRBJ2-5 | TRBV5-1 | NA | TRBD2 | TGCGCCAGTAAACTAGCGGGAGTCGAGACCCAGTACTTC | CASKLAGVETQYF
TRBJ2-3 | TRBV6-1 | NA | NA | TGTGCCAGCAGTGAAGAGGTGGTAGCCGGCACAGATACGCAGTATTTT | CASSEEVVAGTDTQYF
TRBJ1-2 | TRBV15 | NA | NA | TGTGCCACCAGCAGAGCGACAGGACCGGTTAACTATGGCTACACCTTC | CATSRATGPVNYGYTF
TRBJ2-1 | TRBV6-6 | NA | NA | TGTGCCAGCAGTTACCGAGGTTTCAATGAGCAGTTCTTC | CASSYRGFNEQFF
TRBJ2-7 | TRBV27 | few | TRBD1 | TGTGCCAGCAGTACAGGACAGGGCTATCTCGAGCAGTACTTC | CASSTGQGYLEQYF
TRBJ1-5 | TRBV7-8 | NA | NA | TGTGCCAGCAGCTTGTTCAGGGCCATGAATCAGCCCCAGCATTTT | CASSLFRAMNQPQHF
TRBJ2-7 | TRBV7-5 | NA | NA | TGTGCCAGCAGCTACCGGACAGGGGGTCCCTACGAGCAGTACTTC | CASSYRTGGPYEQYF
TRBJ1-5 | TRBV2 | medium-sized | NA | TGTGCCAGCAGTGGTGTCGGAGGGACTAGCAATCAGCCCCAGCATTTT | CASSGVGGTSNQPQHF
TRBJ2-3 | TRBV28 | NA | NA | TGTGCCAGCGGGGTACCCCAGGGGCGGGATACGCAGTATTTT | CASGVPQGRDTQYF
TRBJ2-1 | TRBV11-3 | NA | NA | TGTGCCAGCAGCTTAGCCCAAGCTGAGCAGTTCTTC | CASSLAQAEQFF
TRBJ1-4 | TRBV28 | NA | TRBD1 | TGTGCCAGCAGGCTGGGACAGGGAAGGAGGGCTAATGAAAAACTGTTTTTT | CASRLGQGRRANEKLFF
TRBJ1-1 | TRBV9 | NA | NA | TGTGCCAGCAGCCCGACGGACCGCGGCCTGGCTGAAGCTTTCTTT | CASSPTDRGLAEAFF
TRBJ2-7 | TRBV7-8 | NA | TRBD2 | TGTGCCAGCAGCTTGGGCGGGGGACGCGGAGACGAGCAGTACTTC | CASSLGGGRGDEQYF
TRBJ2-2 | TRBV5-8 | once | NA | TGTGCCAGCAGCCCTTATAGCGGAGAGAGCACCGGGGAGCTGTTTTTT | CASSPYSGESTGELFF
TRBJ1-1 | TRBV18 | NA | NA | TGTGCCAGCTCACCACCGGGGGAGTTGAACACTGAAGCTTTCTTT | CASSPPGELNTEAFF
TRBJ1-5 | TRBV27 | NA | NA | TGTGCCAGCAGGTCGGGTCGTGGTCAGCCCCAGCATTTT | CASRSGRGQPQHF
TRBJ2-4 | TRBV6-1 | NA | TRBD2 | TGTGCCAGCAATTCCGGGACTAGCGGGGGGGAGTACTTC | CASNSGTSGGEYF
TRBJ1-1 | TRBV7-9 | NA | NA | TGTGCCAGCAGCCCCCAGCAGGGCCCGGGAACTGAAGCTTTCTTT | CASSPQQGPGTEAFF
TRBJ1-2 | TRBV11-3 | NA | NA | TGTGCCAGCAGCTCGACAGGTCGAAACTATGGCTACACCTTC | CASSSTGRNYGYTF
TRBJ2-5 | TRBV7-2 | NA | NA | TGTGCCAGCAGCTTTAGTGGGGGGGCCGGTGAGACCCAGTACTTC | CASSFSGGAGETQYF
TRBJ2-7 | TRBV27 | NA | TRBD1 | TGTGCCAGCAGTTTAGTCGGACAGGGATACGAGCAGTACTTC | CASSLVGQGYEQYF
TRBJ2-2 | TRBV7-2 | NA | NA | TGTGCCAGCAGCTTAATTCAGCCGAACACCGGGGAGCTGTTTTTT | CASSLIQPNTGELFF
TRBJ2-5 | TRBV9 | few | NA | TGTGCCAGCAGCGGACCCCTAGCGCAGGGACCCCGGGAGACCCAGTACTTC | CASSGPLAQGPRETQYF
TRBJ2-5 | TRBV18 | NA | TRBD1 | TGTGCCAGCTCCCGACAGGGGGCGTACCAAGAGACCCAGTACTTC | CASSRQGAYQETQYF
TRBJ2-7 | TRBV5-1 | NA | NA | TGCGCCAGCAGCTTCACAGGGATCTACGAGCAGTACTTC | CASSFTGIYEQYF
TRBJ2-5 | TRBV18 | NA | NA | TGTGCCAGCTCACCGGGACTGGTCCCCCAAGAGACCCAGTACTTC | CASSPGLVPQETQYF
TRBJ1-6 | TRBV27 | NA | TRBD1 | TGTGCCAGCAGTCCTGGGACAGGGGGTTGGTCACCCCTCCACTTT | CASSPGTGGWSPLHF
TRBJ1-1 | TRBV5-1 | NA | NA | TGCGCCAGCAGAGAGCTGGGAACGAACACTGAAGCTTTCTTT | CASRELGTNTEAFF
TRBJ2-3 | TRBV25-1 | NA | NA | TGTGCCAGCAGCGACCGTACGGGGGCCAGGACAGATACGCAGTATTTT | CASSDRTGARTDTQYF
TRBJ2-5 | TRBV5-5 | NA | TRBD1 | TGTGCCAGCAGCGGGACAGATCAAGAGACCCAGTACTTC | CASSGTDQETQYF
TRBJ1-3 | TRBV7-6 | NA | NA | TGTGCCAGCAGCTTAGGTTCAGGGGCCGTTGGAAACACCATATATTTT | CASSLGSGAVGNTIYF
TRBJ1-5 | TRBV6-4 | NA | NA | TGTGCCAGAAAGTCAGGGGCGCTCAATCAGCCCCAGCATTTT | CARKSGALNQPQHF
TRBJ1-2 | TRBV19 | NA | TRBD1 | TGTGCCAGTAGTAAGGCCGAGGACAGGGTCAGCTATGGCTACACCTTC | CASSKAEDRVSYGYTF
TRBJ1-5 | TRBV7-2 | NA | TRBD1 | TGTGCCAGCAGCCGAGGACAGGGGGACGGGCCCCAGCATTTT | CASSRGQGDGPQHF
TRBJ2-1 | TRBV11-1 | NA | NA | TGTGCCAGCAGCTTCGGGGACCCCTCGGGCAATGAGCAGTTCTTC | CASSFGDPSGNEQFF
TRBJ2-7 | TRBV11-2 | NA | NA | TGTGCCAGCAGCTTAGGGCAAATCTACGAGCAGTACTTC | CASSLGQIYEQYF
TRBJ1-5 | TRBV28 | NA | NA | TGTGCCAGCACCACCCCGGGTCTCTATAGCAATCAGCCCCAGCATTTT | CASTTPGLYSNQPQHF
TRBJ2-7 | TRBV27 | NA | TRBD2 | TGTGCCAGCAGTGGAAGCGGGGGCTACGAGCAGTACTTC | CASSGSGGYEQYF